This TCR beta chain was sequenced for a study of shared clonotypes between healthy human individuals. This table comes from immunoSEQ multiplex PCR, and its TCRdb copy is limited to in-frame clones, with some not included. The table shows millions of clones, with around 90% occurring only once. Germline V lookup: CDR1 LGHNT, CDR2 FRNRAP. V lost 5 bases and J lost 1; bases outside the gene matches: 14. The CDR3 spans 18 residues. The sample consisted of naive CD4+ T cells sorted from blood. Noted subset: CD45RA+ positively selected. The chain couples TRBV12-5 to TRBJ2-7; 10 bases match TRBD2. This clonotype was sampled from a man aged 18 to 35 in good health. Written as DNA, the CDR3 is TGTGCTAGTGGTCAAACTAGCGGGAAGGCCTTCCTTTCCTACGAGCAGTACTTC. Translating it yields CASGQTSGKAFLSYEQYF. The variable domain in full, completed from reference TRBV12-5 and TRBJ2-7, reads DARVTQTPRHKVTEMGQEVTMRCQPILGHNTVFWYRQTMMQGLELLAYFRNRAPLDDSGMPKDRFSAEMPDATLATLKIQPSEPRDSAVYFCASGQTSGKAFLSYEQYFGPGTRLTVT.